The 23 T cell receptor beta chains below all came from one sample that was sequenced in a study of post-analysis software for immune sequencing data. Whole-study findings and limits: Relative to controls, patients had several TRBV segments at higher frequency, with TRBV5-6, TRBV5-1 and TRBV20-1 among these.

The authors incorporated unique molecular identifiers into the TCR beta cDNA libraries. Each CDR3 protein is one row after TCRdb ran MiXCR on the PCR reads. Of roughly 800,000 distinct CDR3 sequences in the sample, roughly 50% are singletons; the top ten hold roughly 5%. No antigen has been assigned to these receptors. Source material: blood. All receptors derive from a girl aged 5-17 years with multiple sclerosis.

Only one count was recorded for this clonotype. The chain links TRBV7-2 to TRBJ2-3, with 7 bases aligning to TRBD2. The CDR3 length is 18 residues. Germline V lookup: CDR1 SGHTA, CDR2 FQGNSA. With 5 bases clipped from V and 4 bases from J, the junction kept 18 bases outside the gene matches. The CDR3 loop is CASSPSASGPIGPDTQYF. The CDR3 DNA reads TGTGCCAGCAGCCCCAGCGCTAGCGGCCCTATTGGTCCAGATACGCAGTATTTT.

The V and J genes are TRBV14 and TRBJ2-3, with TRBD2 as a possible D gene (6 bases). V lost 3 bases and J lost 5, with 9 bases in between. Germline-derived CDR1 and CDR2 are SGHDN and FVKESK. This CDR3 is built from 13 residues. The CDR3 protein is CASSQEGVDTQYF. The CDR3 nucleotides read TGTGCCAGCAGCCAGGAGGGAGTAGATACGCAGTATTTT.

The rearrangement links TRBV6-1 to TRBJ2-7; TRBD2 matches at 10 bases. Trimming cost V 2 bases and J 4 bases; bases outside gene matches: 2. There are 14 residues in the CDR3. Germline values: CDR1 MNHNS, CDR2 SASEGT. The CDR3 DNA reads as TGTGCCAGCAGTGAATGGACTAGCGGTTACGAGCAGTACTTC. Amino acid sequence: CASSEWTSGYEQYF.

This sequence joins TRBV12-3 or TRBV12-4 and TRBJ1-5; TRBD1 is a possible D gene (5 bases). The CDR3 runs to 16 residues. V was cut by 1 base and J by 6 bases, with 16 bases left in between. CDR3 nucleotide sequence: TGTGCCAGCAGTTTAGACGCTGGCAGGGCTGGTCAGCCCCAGCATTTT. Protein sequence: CASSLDAGRAGQPQHF.

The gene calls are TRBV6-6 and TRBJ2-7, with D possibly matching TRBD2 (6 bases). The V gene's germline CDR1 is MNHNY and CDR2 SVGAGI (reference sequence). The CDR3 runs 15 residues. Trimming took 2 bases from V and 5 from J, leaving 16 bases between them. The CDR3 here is CASSYQGGISHEQYF. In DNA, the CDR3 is TGTGCCAGCAGTTACCAAGGCGGGATCAGCCACGAGCAGTACTTC.

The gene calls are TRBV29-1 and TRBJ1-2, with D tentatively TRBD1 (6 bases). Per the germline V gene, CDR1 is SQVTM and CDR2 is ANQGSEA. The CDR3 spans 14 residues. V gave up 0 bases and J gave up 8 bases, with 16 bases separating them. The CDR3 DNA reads TGCAGCGTTGAAGATTCATACAGGGAAATCGGCTACACCTTC. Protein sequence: CSVEDSYREIGYTF.

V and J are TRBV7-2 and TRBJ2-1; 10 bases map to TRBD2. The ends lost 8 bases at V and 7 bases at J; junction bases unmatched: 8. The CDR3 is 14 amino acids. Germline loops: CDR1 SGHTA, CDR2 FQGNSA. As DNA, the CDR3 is TGTGCCAGCGGTAAGGCTAGCGGGAGTAATGAGCAGTTCTTC. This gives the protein CASGKASGSNEQFF.

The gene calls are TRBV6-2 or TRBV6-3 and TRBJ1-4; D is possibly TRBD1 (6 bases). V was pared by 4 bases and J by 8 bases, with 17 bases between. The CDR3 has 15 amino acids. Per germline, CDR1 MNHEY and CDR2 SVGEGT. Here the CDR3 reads CASSSSRQVQEKLFF. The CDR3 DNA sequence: TGTGCCAGCAGTTCCTCCCGACAGGTCCAAGAAAAACTGTTTTTT.

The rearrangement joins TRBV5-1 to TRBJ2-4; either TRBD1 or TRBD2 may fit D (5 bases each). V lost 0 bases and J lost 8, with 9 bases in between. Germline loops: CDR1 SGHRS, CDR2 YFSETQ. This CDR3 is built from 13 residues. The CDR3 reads CASSLEGRYIQYF. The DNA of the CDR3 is TGCGCCAGCAGCTTGGAGGGACGGTACATTCAGTACTTC.

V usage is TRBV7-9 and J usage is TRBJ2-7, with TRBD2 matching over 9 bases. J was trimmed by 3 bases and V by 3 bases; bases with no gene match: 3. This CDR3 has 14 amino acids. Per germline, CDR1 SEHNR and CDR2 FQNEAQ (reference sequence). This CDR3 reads CASSFPTSGYEQYF. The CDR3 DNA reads TGTGCCAGCAGCTTTCCGACTAGCGGCTACGAGCAGTACTTC.

CDR3 nucleotide sequence: TGTGCCACCAGTGACGAAACAGGGGAAGACTATGGCTACACCTTC. It translates to CATSDETGEDYGYTF. The genes are TRBV24-1 and TRBJ1-2; 7 nucleotides line up with TRBD1. The CDR3 is 15 amino acids. The trim removed 4 bases at V and 3 bases at J, leaving 7 bases unmatched. Germline lookup yields CDR1 KGHDR and CDR2 SFDVKD.

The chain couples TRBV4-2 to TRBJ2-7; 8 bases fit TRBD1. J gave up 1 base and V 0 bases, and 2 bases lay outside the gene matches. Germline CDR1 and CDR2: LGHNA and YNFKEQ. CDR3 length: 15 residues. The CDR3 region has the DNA TGTGCCAGCAGCCAAGATCGACAGGGGTCCTACGAGCAGTACTTC. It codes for CASSQDRQGSYEQYF.

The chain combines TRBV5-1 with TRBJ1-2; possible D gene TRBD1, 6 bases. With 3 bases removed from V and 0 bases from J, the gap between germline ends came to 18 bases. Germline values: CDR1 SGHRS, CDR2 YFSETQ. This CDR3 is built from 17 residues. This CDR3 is CASSSNLQGSANYGYTF. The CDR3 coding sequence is TGCGCCAGCAGCTCCAACTTACAGGGATCAGCTAACTATGGCTACACCTTC.

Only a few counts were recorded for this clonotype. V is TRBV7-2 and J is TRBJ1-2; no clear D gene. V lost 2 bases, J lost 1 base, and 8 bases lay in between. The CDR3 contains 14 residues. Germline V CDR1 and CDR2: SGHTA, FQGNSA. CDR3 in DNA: TGTGCCAGCAGCTTAAGTAACAGTAACTATGGCTACACCTTC. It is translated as CASSLSNSNYGYTF.

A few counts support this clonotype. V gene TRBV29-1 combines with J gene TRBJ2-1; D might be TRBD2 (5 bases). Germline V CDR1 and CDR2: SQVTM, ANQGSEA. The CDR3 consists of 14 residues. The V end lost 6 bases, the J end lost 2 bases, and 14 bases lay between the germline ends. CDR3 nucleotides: TGCAGCGTCCCCGGGGTTCCTGCCTACAATGAGCAGTTCTTC. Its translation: CSVPGVPAYNEQFF.

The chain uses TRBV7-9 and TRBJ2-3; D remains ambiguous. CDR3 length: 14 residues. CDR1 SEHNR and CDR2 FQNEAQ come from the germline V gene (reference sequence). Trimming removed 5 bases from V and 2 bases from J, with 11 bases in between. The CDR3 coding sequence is TGTGCCAGCAGCCTTCAGGTGGCCACAGATACGCAGTATTTT. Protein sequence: CASSLQVATDTQYF.

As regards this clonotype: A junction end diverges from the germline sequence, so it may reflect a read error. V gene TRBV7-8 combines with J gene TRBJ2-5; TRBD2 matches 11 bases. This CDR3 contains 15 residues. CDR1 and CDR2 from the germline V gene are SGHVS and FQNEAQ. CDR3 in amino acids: CASSMTGLAGETQYF. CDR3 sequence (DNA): TGCGCCAGCAGCATGACCGGACTAGCGGGAGAGACCCAGTACTTC.

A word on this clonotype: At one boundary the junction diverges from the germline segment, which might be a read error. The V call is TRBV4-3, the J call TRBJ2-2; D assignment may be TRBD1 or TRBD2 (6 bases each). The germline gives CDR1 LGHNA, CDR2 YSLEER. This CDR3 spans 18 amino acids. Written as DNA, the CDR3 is TGCGCCAGCAGCCAAGTGTTGGGGGGCGGGTCGAACACCGGGGAGCGGTTTTTT. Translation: CASSQVLGGGSNTGERFF.

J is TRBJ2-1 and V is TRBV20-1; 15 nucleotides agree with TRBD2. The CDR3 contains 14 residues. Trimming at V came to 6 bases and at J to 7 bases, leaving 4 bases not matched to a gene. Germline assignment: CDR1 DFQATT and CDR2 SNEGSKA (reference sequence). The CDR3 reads CSATGTSGRNEQFF. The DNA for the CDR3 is TGCAGTGCGACGGGGACTAGCGGGAGGAATGAGCAGTTCTTC.

The DNA of the CDR3 is TGTGCCAGCAGCTTGCTAGCGGGAGAGGAGGTGACCCAGTACTTC. Translating it yields CASSLLAGEEVTQYF. The chain is built from TRBV7-2 and TRBJ2-5; 10 bases map to TRBD2. Germline V gene data show CDR1 as SGHTA and CDR2 as FQGNSA. This CDR3 has 15 residues. With V trimmed by 3 bases and J by 7 bases, 8 bases remained unmatched.

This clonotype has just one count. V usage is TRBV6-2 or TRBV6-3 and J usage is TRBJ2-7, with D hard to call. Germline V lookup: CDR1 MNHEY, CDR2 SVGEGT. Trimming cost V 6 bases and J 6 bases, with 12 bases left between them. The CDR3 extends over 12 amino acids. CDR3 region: CASRLDEAEQYF. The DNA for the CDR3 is TGTGCCAGCAGGCTCGACGAAGCCGAGCAGTACTTC.

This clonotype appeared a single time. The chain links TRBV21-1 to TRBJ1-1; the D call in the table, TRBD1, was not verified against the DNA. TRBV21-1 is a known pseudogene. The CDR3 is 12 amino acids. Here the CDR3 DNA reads TGTGCCAGCAGCCCCCGGGACAGAGGAGCTTTCTTT. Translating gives CASSPRDRGAFF.

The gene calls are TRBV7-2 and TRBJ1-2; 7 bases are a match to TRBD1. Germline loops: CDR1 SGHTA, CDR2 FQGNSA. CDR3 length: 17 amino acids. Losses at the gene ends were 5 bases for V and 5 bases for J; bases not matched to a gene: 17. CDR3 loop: CASSDLGQSTKRYGYTF. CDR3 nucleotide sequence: TGTGCCAGCAGCGATTTGGGACAGTCAACAAAACGGTATGGCTACACCTTC.